This is a list of T cell receptor beta chains from one sample in a study of PD-1 blockade in classical Hodgkin lymphoma. The method was immunoSEQ multiplex PCR; TCRdb's version includes in-frame clones alone and lacks a portion of them. The table shows some 93,000 clones, with 92% occurring only once. The sample was peripheral blood mononuclear cells (PBMCs), taken at baseline. The receptors here all came from a human donor with classical Hodgkin lymphoma. Each CDR3 is given with its conserved first and last residue. The order of the fields is clone size, J gene, D gene, V gene, CDR3 length, CDR3 protein, CDR3 DNA. A D gene is named only where the DNA matches it firmly. Size is stated for part of the rows, as once, few or many counts, or as a class when the clone is expanded.

abundance: -; j_gene: TRBJ2-3; d_gene: -; v_gene: TRBV25-1; len: 14; CDR3aa: CASSSKGVSDTQYF; CDR3nt: TGTGCCAGCAGTTCAAAGGGGGTTTCAGATACGCAGTATTTT
abundance: -; j_gene: TRBJ2-7; d_gene: TRBD2; v_gene: TRBV9; len: 14; CDR3aa: CASSRGGGPDEQYF; CDR3nt: TGTGCCAGCAGCCGTGGGGGAGGGCCCGACGAGCAGTACTTC
abundance: once; j_gene: TRBJ2-5; d_gene: -; v_gene: TRBV29-1; len: 10; CDR3aa: CSVPLETQYF; CDR3nt: TGCAGCGTTCCACTGGAGACCCAGTACTTC
abundance: -; j_gene: TRBJ2-1; d_gene: TRBD2; v_gene: TRBV27; len: 15; CDR3aa: CASSLIGTSGPEQFF; CDR3nt: TGTGCCAGCAGTTTGATCGGGACTAGCGGGCCTGAGCAGTTCTTC
abundance: -; j_gene: TRBJ1-1; d_gene: -; v_gene: TRBV2; len: 16; CDR3aa: CASRDSVTGMNTEAFF; CDR3nt: TGTGCCAGCAGGGACTCCGTAACAGGGATGAACACTGAAGCTTTCTTT
abundance: -; j_gene: TRBJ2-4; d_gene: TRBD2; v_gene: TRBV2; len: 18; CDR3aa: CASRASGTPKPAKNIQYF; CDR3nt: TGTGCCAGCAGGGCTAGCGGGACCCCAAAACCTGCCAAAAACATTCAGTACTTC
abundance: -; j_gene: TRBJ1-1; d_gene: -; v_gene: TRBV19; len: 13; CDR3aa: CASSIGQGKEAFF; CDR3nt: TGTGCCAGTAGTATTGGCCAGGGCAAAGAAGCTTTCTTT
abundance: -; j_gene: TRBJ1-2; d_gene: -; v_gene: TRBV19; len: 14; CDR3aa: CASSMWQGWNGYTF; CDR3nt: TGTGCCAGTAGTATGTGGCAGGGATGGAATGGCTACACCTTC
abundance: once; j_gene: TRBJ2-5; d_gene: -; v_gene: TRBV2; len: 13; CDR3aa: CASSGDYQETQYF; CDR3nt: TGTGCCAGCAGTGGGGACTACCAAGAGACCCAGTACTTC
abundance: -; j_gene: TRBJ2-5; d_gene: -; v_gene: TRBV7-8; len: 15; CDR3aa: CASSFELRTQETQYF; CDR3nt: TGTGCCAGCAGCTTTGAGTTGCGGACCCAAGAGACCCAGTACTTC
abundance: -; j_gene: TRBJ2-1; d_gene: TRBD2; v_gene: TRBV11-2; len: 15; CDR3aa: CASSFSGREVYEQFF; CDR3nt: TGTGCCAGCAGCTTTAGCGGGAGAGAGGTCTATGAGCAGTTCTTC
abundance: -; j_gene: TRBJ2-7; d_gene: TRBD2; v_gene: TRBV29-1; len: 20; CDR3aa: CSVKTIGVAGGPGIPYEQYF; CDR3nt: TGCAGCGTTAAAACGATCGGGGTAGCGGGAGGCCCGGGGATCCCCTACGAGCAGTACTTC
abundance: -; j_gene: TRBJ1-1; d_gene: TRBD1; v_gene: TRBV27; len: 17; CDR3aa: CASSLVGQGRMNTEAFF; CDR3nt: TGTGCCAGCAGTTTAGTGGGACAGGGAAGGATGAACACTGAAGCTTTCTTT
abundance: -; j_gene: TRBJ2-2; d_gene: -; v_gene: TRBV21-1; len: 19; CDR3aa: CASSKELERGEPNTGELFF; CDR3nt: TGTGCCAGCAGCAAAGAGCTCGAGAGGGGAGAACCGAACACCGGGGAGCTGTTTTTT
abundance: -; j_gene: TRBJ1-3; d_gene: -; v_gene: TRBV6-1; len: 14; CDR3aa: CASSRPSSGNTIYF; CDR3nt: TGTGCCAGCAGTAGGCCCAGCTCTGGAAACACCATATATTTT
abundance: -; j_gene: TRBJ2-7; d_gene: -; v_gene: TRBV4-1; len: 16; CDR3aa: CASSQVVESRPYEQYF; CDR3nt: TGCGCCAGCAGCCAAGTTGTAGAAAGCCGCCCCTACGAGCAGTACTTC
abundance: -; j_gene: TRBJ2-7; d_gene: -; v_gene: TRBV29-1; len: 13; CDR3aa: CSVGGGSIYEQYF; CDR3nt: TGCAGCGTCGGAGGGGGGTCCATCTACGAGCAGTACTTC
abundance: -; j_gene: TRBJ1-2; d_gene: TRBD1; v_gene: TRBV19; len: 13; CDR3aa: CASRQGLNYGYTF; CDR3nt: TGTGCCAGCCGACAGGGACTTAACTATGGCTACACCTTC
abundance: -; j_gene: TRBJ2-1; d_gene: -; v_gene: TRBV27; len: 16; CDR3aa: CASSLSNGDRYNEQFF; CDR3nt: TGTGCCAGCAGTTTATCGAATGGCGACCGCTACAATGAGCAGTTCTTC
abundance: -; j_gene: TRBJ2-1; d_gene: -; v_gene: TRBV18; len: 17; CDR3aa: CASSPLVRASRHNEQFF; CDR3nt: TGTGCCAGCTCACCGCTGGTAAGGGCGTCGCGCCACAATGAGCAGTTCTTC
abundance: -; j_gene: TRBJ2-7; d_gene: TRBD2; v_gene: TRBV6-6; len: 12; CDR3aa: CASRSSGYEQYF; CDR3nt: TGTGCCAGCAGGTCTAGCGGCTACGAGCAGTACTTC
abundance: -; j_gene: TRBJ2-5; d_gene: -; v_gene: TRBV2; len: 17; CDR3aa: CASKYRWLVTGGETQYF; CDR3nt: TGTGCCAGCAAGTACCGGTGGTTAGTTACTGGGGGAGAGACCCAGTACTTC